This TCR beta chain was found in a study of T-cell reconstitution after alpha-beta-depleted transplantation in children. Regarding the study as a whole: By about two months after transplant, alpha-beta T cells reportedly arose from several hundred graft clones that had expanded. T-cell counts and diversity at one year following transplant were attributed mainly to newly produced T cells.

Unique molecular identifiers were incorporated when the TCRbeta library was constructed. TCRdb re-derived calls from the PCR reads in MiXCR, one entry per CDR3 protein. The profile covers 700,000 or so distinct CDR3 sequences, with about 12% appearing a single time and 0.79% taken by the ten largest. Turning to this clonotype: Its antigen is not known.

V lost 4 bases and J 0 bases, leaving 23 bases between the germline ends. CDR3 length: 19 residues. CDR1 is SGHDT and CDR2 is YYEEEE in the germline V gene. This chain links TRBV5-6 with TRBJ2-4; D is possibly TRBD1 (8 bases). The clonotype comes from a girl aged 2-10 years with congenital amegakaryocytic thrombocytopenia, due to receive a stem cell transplant. The sample was PBMCs, taken before TCRalphabeta/CD19-depleted stem cell transplant. The CDR3 coding sequence is TGTGCCAGCAGCCCGCAGCGACAGGGGCGGGGGTTAGCCAAAAACATTCAGTACTTC. This codes for CASSPQRQGRGLAKNIQYF.